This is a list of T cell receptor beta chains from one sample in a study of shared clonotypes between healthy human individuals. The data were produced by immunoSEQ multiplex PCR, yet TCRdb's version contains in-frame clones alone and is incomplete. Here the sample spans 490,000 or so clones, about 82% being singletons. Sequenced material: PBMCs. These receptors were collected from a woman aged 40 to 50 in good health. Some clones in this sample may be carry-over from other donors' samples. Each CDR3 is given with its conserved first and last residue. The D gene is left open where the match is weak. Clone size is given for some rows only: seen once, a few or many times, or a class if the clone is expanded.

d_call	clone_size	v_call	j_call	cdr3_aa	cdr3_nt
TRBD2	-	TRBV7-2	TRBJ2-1	CASSTRTSGGYNEQFF	TGTGCCAGCAGCACCCGGACTAGCGGGGGATACAATGAGCAGTTCTTC
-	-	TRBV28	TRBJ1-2	CASSRTGYSYGYTF	TGTGCCAGCAGTCGTACAGGGTATAGCTATGGCTACACCTTC
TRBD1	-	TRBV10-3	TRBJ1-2	CAIDSPSTGDSNYGYTF	TGTGCCATCGATTCCCCTTCAACAGGGGATTCAAACTATGGCTACACCTTC
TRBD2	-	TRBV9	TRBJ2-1	CASSVLAGGTTYNEQFF	TGTGCCAGCAGCGTGCTAGCGGGAGGGACGACCTACAATGAGCAGTTCTTC
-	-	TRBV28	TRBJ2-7	CASSPLAYEQYF	TGTGCCAGCAGTCCGCTAGCTTACGAGCAGTACTTC
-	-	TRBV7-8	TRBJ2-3	CASSLVLDQRTQYF	TGTGCCAGCAGCTTAGTCTTGGACCAACGTACGCAGTATTTT
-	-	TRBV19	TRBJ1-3	CASSLQVSGNTIYF	TGTGCCAGTAGTCTACAGGTTTCTGGAAACACCATATATTTT
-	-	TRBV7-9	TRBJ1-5	CASSLEGGLSNQPQHF	TGTGCCAGCAGCTTAGAAGGGGGGTTGAGCAATCAGCCCCAGCATTTT
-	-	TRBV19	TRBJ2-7	CASSFTGPYEQYF	TGTGCCAGTAGTTTCACAGGACCCTACGAGCAGTACTTC
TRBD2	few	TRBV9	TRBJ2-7	CASSVGASGVSYEQYF	TGTGCCAGCAGCGTAGGGGCTAGCGGAGTATCCTACGAGCAGTACTTC
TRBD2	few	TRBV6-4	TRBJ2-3	CASSDSSGGPDTQYF	TGTGCCAGCAGTGACTCGTCGGGAGGGCCAGATACGCAGTATTTT
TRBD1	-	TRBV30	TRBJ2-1	CAWSLGQYNEQFF	TGTGCCTGGAGCCTGGGACAGTACAATGAGCAGTTCTTC
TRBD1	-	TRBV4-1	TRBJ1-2	CASSQGGQGFYGYTF	TGCGCCAGCAGCCAGGGGGGACAGGGATTCTATGGCTACACCTTC
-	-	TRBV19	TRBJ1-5	CASSTLPTISNQPQHF	TGTGCCAGTAGTACCCTCCCGACAATTAGCAATCAGCCCCAGCATTTT
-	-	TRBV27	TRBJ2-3	CASMRGTATDTQYF	TGTGCCAGCATGAGGGGGACGGCCACAGATACGCAGTATTTT
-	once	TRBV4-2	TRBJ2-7	CASSLGLLSYEQYF	TGTGCCAGCAGCCTAGGACTCCTCTCCTACGAGCAGTACTTC
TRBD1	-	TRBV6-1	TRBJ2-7	CATDRDRVSYEQYF	TGTGCCACCGACCGGGACAGAGTCTCCTACGAGCAGTACTTC
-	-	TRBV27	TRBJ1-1	CASSWGGRDTEAFF	TGTGCCAGCAGTTGGGGGGGCCGGGACACTGAAGCTTTCTTT
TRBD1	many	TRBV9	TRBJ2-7	CASSVNRGSEQYF	TGTGCCAGCAGCGTGAACAGGGGCAGCGAGCAGTACTTC
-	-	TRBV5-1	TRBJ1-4	CASSFQDATNEKLFF	TGCGCCAGCAGCTTCCAAGATGCAACTAATGAAAAACTGTTTTTT
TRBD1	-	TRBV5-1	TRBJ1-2	CASSPGTGTYGYTF	TGCGCCAGCAGCCCCGGGACAGGGACATATGGCTACACCTTC
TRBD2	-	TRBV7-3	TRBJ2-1	CASSSLAGGYNEQFF	TGTGCCAGCAGCTCCCTAGCGGGAGGTTACAATGAGCAGTTCTTC